Listed here is a single T cell receptor beta chain. Its cognate antigen is unknown. CDR1 LGHNA and CDR2 YNFKEQ come from the germline V gene. Trimming stripped 4 bases from V and 6 bases from J, with 27 bases between. This CDR3 has 19 residues. The sample belongs to a study of identical twins. Study-level findings and limits: Insertions were reduced in abundant cord blood beta clonotypes but not in memory repertoires. A cross-sectional statistical analysis, not follow-up of the same donors, supported the conclusions. Where out-of-frame alpha sequences were twin-shared, they showed excess low generation probability. Weaker excess twin sharing was observed in beta out-of-frame sequences.

TCRdb used MiXCR to reprocess the 5' RACE reads, holding one entry per CDR3 protein. The data show hundreds of thousands of distinct CDR3 sequences, 8% to 9% seen once. This sample was shared with a second study, whose subject was yellow fever vaccine responses in identical twins.

The rearrangement joins TRBV4-2 to TRBJ2-2; TRBD1 is a possible D gene (6 bases). The sample comprised memory (CD45RO+) T cells sorted from blood. The sequence was obtained from a woman younger than 30 in good health. CDR3: CASSRSRTGPKRSPGELFF. As DNA, the CDR3 is TGTGCCAGCAGCCGGAGCAGAACAGGGCCTAAGAGGTCTCCCGGGGAGCTGTTTTTT.